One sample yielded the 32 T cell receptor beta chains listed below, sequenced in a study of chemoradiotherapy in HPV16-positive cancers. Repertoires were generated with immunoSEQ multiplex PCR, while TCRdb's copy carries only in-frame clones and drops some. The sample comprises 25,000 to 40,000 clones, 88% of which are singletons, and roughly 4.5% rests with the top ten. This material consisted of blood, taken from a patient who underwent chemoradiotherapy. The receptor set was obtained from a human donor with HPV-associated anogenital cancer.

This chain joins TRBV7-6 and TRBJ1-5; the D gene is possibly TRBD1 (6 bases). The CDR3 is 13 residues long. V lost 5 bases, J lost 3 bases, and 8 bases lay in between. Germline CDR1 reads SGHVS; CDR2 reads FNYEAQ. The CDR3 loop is CASSRTVNQPQHF. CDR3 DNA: TGTGCCAGCAGCCGGACAGTCAATCAGCCCCAGCATTTT.

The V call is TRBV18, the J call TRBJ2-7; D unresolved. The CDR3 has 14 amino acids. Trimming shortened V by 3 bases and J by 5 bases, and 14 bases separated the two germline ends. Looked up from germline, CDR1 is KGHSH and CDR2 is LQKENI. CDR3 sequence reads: CASSPTGPRNEQYF. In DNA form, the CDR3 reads TGTGCCAGCTCACCTACCGGGCCTCGCAACGAGCAGTACTTC.

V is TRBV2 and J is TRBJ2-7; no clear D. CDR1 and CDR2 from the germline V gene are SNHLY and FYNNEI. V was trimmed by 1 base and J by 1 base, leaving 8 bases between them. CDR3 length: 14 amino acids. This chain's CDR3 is CASSEGRQSYEQYF. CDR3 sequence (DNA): TGTGCCAGCAGTGAAGGCCGTCAGTCCTACGAGCAGTACTTC.

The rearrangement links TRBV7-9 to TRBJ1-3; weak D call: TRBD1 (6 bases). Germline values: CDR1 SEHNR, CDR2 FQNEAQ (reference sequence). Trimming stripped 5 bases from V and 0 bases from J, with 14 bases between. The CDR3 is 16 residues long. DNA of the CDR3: TGTGCCAGCAGCCCATATAAAGGGGGCTCTGGAAACACCATATATTTT. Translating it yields CASSPYKGGSGNTIYF.

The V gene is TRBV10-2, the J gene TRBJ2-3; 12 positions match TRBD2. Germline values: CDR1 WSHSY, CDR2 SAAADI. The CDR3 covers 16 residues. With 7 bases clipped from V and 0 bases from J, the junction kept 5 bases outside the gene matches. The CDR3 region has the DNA TGCGCCAGCACCCGACTAGCGGGGGCTAGCACAGATACGCAGTATTTT. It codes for CASTRLAGASTDTQYF.

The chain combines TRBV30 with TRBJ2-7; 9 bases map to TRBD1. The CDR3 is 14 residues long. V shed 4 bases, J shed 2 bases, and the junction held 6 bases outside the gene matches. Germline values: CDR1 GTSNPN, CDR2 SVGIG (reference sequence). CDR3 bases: TGTGCCTGGATGAGACAGGGGGGAACCTACGAGCAGTACTTC. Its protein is CAWMRQGGTYEQYF.

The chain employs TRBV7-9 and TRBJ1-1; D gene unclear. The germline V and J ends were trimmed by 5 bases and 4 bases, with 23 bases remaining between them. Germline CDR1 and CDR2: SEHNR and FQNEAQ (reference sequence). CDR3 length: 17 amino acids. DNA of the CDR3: TGTGCCAGCAGCCCCTACGCACAGCGGATGGAGAGCACTGAAGCTTTCTTT. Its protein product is CASSPYAQRMESTEAFF. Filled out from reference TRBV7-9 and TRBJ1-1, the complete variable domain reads DTGVSQNPRHKITKRGQNVTFRCDPISEHNRLYWYRQTLGQGPEFLTYFQNEAQLEKSRLLSDRFSAERPKGSFSTLEIQRTEQGDSAMYLCASSPYAQRMESTEAFFGQGTRLTVV.

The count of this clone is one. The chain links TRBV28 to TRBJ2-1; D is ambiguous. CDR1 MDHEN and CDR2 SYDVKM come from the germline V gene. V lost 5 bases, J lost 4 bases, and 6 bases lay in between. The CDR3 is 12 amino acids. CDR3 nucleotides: TGTGCCAGCAGTCTCTCTTACAATGAGCAGTTCTTC. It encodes CASSLSYNEQFF. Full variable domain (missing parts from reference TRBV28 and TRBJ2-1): DVKVTQSSRYLVKRTGEKVFLECVQDMDHENMFWYRQDPGLGLRLIYFSYDVKMKEKGDIPEGYSVSREKKERFSLILESASTNQTSMYLCASSLSYNEQFFGPGTRLTVL.

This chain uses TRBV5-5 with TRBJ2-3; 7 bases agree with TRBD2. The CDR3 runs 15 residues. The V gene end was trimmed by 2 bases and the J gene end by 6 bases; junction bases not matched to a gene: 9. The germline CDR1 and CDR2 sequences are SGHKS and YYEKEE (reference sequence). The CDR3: CASSLGSGVRDTQYF. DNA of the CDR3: TGTGCCAGCAGCTTAGGGAGCGGGGTCAGGGATACGCAGTATTTT.

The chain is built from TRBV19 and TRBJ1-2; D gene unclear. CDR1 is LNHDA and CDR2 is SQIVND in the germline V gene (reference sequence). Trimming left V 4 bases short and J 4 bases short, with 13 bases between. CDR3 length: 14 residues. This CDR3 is CASSTPDSFYGYTF. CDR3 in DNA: TGTGCCAGTAGTACCCCGGACTCCTTCTATGGCTACACCTTC.

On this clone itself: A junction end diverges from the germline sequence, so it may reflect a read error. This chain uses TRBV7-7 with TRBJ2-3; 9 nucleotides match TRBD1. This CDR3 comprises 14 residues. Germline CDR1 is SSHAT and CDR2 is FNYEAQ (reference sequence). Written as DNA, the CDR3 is TGTGCTAGCAGCTTAGGGACAGGGCTAGATACGCAGTATTTT. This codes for CASSLGTGLDTQYF.

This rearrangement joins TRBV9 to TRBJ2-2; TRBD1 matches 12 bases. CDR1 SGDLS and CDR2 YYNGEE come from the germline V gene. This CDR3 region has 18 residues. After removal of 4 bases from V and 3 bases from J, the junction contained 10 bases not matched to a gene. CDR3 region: CASSPKGGQGADTGELFF. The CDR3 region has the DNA TGTGCCAGCAGCCCAAAAGGGGGACAGGGGGCGGACACCGGGGAGCTGTTTTTT.

CDR3 sequence (DNA): TGTGCCAGCAGCCGCGCAGGGGGCAGTGAAAAACTGTTTTTT. Amino acids: CASSRAGGSEKLFF. This chain uses TRBV7-2 with TRBJ1-4; 8 nucleotides line up with TRBD1. CDR1 and CDR2 from the germline V gene are SGHTA and FQGNSA. CDR3 length: 14 residues. Trimming cost V 5 bases and J 7 bases; bases outside gene matches: 6.

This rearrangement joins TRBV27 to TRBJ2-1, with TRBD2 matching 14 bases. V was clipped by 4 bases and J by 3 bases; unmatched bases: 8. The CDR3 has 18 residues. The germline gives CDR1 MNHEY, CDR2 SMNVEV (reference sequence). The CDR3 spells CASSSSGLAGAYYNEQFF. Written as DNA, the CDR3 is TGTGCCAGCAGTTCCTCGGGACTAGCGGGAGCCTACTACAATGAGCAGTTCTTC.

The CDR3 protein is CASSLAGGQSGVSYNSPLHF. The CDR3 DNA reads TGTGCCAGCAGTTTAGCGGGGGGACAGTCTGGGGTCTCCTATAATTCACCCCTCCACTTT. The chain joins TRBV27 to TRBJ1-6, with 7 positions matching TRBD1. V was pared by 2 bases and J by 0 bases, with 13 bases of the junction left unmatched. The germline gives CDR1 MNHEY, CDR2 SMNVEV (reference sequence). The CDR3 is made up of 20 amino acids.

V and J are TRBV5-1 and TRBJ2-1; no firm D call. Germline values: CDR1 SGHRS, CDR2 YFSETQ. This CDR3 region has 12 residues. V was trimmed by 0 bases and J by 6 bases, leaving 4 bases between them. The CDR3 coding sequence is TGCGCCAGCAGCTTGGTATCCAATGAGCAGTTCTTC. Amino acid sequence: CASSLVSNEQFF.

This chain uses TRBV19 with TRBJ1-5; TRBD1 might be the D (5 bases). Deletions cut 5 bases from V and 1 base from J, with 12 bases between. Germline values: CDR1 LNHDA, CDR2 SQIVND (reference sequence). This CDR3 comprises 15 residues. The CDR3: CASSPARGSNQPQHF. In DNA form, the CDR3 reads TGTGCCAGTAGTCCCGCCCGGGGGAGCAATCAGCCCCAGCATTTT.

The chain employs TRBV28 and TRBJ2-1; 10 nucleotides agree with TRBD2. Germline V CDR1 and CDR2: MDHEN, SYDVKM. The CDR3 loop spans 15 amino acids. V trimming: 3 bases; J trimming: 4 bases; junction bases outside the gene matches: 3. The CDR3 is CASSFGTSVYNEQFF. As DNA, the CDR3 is TGTGCCAGCAGTTTCGGGACTAGCGTTTACAATGAGCAGTTCTTC.

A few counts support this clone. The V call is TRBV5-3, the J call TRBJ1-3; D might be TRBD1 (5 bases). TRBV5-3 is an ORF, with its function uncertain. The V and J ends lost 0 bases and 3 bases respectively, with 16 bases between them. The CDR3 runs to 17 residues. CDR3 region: CARSLARGKVNGNTIYF. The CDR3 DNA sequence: TGTGCCAGAAGCTTGGCCCGGGGGAAGGTAAATGGAAACACCATATATTTT.

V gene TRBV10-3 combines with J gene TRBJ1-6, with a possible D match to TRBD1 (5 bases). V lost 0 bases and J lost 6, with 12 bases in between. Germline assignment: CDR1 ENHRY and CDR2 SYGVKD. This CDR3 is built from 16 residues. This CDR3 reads CAISESMSGTNSPLHF. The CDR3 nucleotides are TGTGCCATCAGTGAGTCGATGAGCGGGACTAATTCACCCCTCCACTTT.

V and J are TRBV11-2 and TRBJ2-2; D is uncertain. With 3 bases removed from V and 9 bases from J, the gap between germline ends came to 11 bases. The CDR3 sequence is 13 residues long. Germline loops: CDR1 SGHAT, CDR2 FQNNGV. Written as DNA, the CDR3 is TGTGCCAGCAGCTTTTCGGGTGGCCGGGAGCTGTTTTTT. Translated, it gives CASSFSGGRELFF.

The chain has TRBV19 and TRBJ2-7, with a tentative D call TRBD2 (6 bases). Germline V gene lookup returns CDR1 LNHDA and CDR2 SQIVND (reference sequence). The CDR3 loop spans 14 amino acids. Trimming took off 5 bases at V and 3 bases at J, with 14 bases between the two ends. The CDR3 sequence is CASSLVRGDYEQYF. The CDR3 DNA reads TGTGCCAGTAGTCTGGTTCGCGGGGACTACGAGCAGTACTTC.

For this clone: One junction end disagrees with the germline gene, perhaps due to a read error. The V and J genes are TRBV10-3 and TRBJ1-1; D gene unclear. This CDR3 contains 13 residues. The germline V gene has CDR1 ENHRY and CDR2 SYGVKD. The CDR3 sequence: CVISAGANTEAFF. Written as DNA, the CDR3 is TGTGTCATCAGTGCAGGTGCGAACACTGAAGCTTTCTTT.

Here the CDR3 DNA reads TGTGCCAGCAGCAGAATTGGGACAGGGGTGGAGCAGTACTTC. Its translation: CASSRIGTGVEQYF. The V call is TRBV2, the J call TRBJ2-7, with TRBD1 identical over 10 bases. The CDR3 length is 14 residues. Germline V lookup: CDR1 SNHLY, CDR2 FYNNEI. Trimming removed 6 bases from V and 7 bases from J; junction bases left unmatched: 9.

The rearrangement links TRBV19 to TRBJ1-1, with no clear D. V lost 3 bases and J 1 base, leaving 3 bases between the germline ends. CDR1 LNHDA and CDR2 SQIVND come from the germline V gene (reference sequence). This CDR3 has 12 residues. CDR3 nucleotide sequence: TGTGCCAGTAGTATGAAGAACACTGAAGCTTTCTTT. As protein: CASSMKNTEAFF.

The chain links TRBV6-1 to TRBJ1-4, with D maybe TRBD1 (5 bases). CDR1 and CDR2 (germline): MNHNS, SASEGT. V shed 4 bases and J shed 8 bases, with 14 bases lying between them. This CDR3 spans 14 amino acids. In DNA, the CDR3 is TGTGCCAGCAGTGTCCACGACCGGGGGGAAAAACTGTTTTTT. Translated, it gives CASSVHDRGEKLFF.

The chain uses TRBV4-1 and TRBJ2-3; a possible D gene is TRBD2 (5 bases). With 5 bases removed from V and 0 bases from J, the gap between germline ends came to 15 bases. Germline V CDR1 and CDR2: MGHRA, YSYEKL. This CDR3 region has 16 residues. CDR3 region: CASSKAVRTSTDTQYF. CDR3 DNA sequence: TGCGCCAGCAGCAAGGCAGTAAGGACTAGCACAGATACGCAGTATTTT.

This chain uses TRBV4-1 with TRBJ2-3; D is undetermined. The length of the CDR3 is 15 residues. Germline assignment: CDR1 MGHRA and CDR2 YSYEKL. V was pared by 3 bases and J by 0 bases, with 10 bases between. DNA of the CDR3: TGCGCCAGCAGCCAGCAGACAACTAGCACAGATACGCAGTATTTT. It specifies CASSQQTTSTDTQYF.

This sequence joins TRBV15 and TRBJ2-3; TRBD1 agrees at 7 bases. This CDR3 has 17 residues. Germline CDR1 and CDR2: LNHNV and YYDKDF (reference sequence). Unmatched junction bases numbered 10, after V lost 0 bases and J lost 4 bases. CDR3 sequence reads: CATSRDRLGGSSDTQYF. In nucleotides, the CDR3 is TGTGCCACCAGCAGAGATCGGCTAGGGGGCAGCTCAGATACGCAGTATTTT. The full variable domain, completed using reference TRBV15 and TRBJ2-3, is DAMVIQNPRYQVTQFGKPVTLSCSQTLNHNVMYWYQQKSSQAPKLLFHYYDKDFNNEADTPDNFQSRRPNTSFCFLDIRSPGLGDTAMYLCATSRDRLGGSSDTQYFGPGTRLTVL.

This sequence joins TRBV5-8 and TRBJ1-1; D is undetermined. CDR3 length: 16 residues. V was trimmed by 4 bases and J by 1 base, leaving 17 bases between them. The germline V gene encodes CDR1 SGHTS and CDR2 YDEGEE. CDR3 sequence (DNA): TGTGCCAGCAGCCCCGGACTAGTAATGCCGAACACTGAAGCTTTCTTT. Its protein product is CASSPGLVMPNTEAFF. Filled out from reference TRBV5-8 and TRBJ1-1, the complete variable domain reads EAGVTQSPTHLIKTRGQQATLRCSPISGHTSVYWYQQALGLGLQFLLWYDEGEERNRGNFPPRFSGRQFPNYSSELNVNALELEDSALYLCASSPGLVMPNTEAFFGQGTRLTVV.

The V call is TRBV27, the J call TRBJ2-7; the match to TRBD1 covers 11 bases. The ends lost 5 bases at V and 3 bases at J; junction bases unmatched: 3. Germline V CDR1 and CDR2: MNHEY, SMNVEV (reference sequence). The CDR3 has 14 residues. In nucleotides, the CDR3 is TGTGCCAGCAGTCCCGGGACAGGGGGCTACGAGCAGTACTTC. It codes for CASSPGTGGYEQYF.

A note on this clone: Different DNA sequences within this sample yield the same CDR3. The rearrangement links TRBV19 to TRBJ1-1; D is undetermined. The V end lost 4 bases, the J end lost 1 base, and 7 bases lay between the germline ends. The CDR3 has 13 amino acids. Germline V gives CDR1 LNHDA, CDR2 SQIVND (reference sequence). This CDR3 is CASSTTGNTEAFF. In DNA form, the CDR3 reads TGTGCCAGTAGTACGACCGGGAACACTGAAGCTTTCTTT.